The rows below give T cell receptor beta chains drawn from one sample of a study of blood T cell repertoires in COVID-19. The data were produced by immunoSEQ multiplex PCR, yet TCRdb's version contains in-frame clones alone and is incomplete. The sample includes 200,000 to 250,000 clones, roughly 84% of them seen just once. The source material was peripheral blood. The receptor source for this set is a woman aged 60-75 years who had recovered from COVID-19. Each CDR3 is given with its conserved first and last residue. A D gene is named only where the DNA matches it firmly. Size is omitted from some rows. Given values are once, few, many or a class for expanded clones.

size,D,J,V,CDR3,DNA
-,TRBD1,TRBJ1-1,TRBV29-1,CSVLRQGAMFGTEAFF,TGCAGCGTTCTCCGACAGGGTGCAATGTTTGGCACTGAAGCTTTCTTT
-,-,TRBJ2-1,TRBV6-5,CASSYMASTEQFF,TGTGCCAGCAGTTACATGGCTAGCACTGAGCAGTTCTTC
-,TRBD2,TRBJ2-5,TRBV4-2,CASSPGLGGETQYF,TGTGCCAGCAGCCCTGGCTTGGGGGGGGAGACCCAGTACTTC
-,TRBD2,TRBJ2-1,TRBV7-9,CASSSNIAGGRSYNEQFF,TGTGCCAGCAGCTCCAATATAGCGGGGGGGCGATCCTACAATGAGCAGTTCTTC
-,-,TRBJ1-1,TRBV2,CASRQVNTEAFF,TGTGCCAGTAGACAGGTGAACACTGAAGCTTTCTTT
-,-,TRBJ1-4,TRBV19,CASSPEYEKLFF,TGTGCCAGTAGTCCCGAGTACGAAAAACTGTTTTTT
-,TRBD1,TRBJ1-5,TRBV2,CASSSDREDQPQHF,TGTGCCAGCAGTTCTGACAGGGAGGATCAGCCCCAGCATTTT
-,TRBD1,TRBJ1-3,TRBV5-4,CASSLDQRDRAGNTIYF,TGTGCCAGCAGCTTAGACCAGAGGGACAGGGCTGGAAACACCATATATTTT
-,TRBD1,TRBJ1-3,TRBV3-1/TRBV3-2,CASSLGQGVGNTIYF,TGTGCCAGCAGCCTGGGACAGGGCGTCGGAAACACCATATATTTT
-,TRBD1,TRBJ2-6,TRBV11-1,CASSSYRGQRVLTF,TGTGCCAGCAGCTCTTACAGGGGCCAGAGAGTCCTGACTTTC
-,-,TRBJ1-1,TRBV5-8,CASSLVGSSDTEAFF,TGTGCCAGCAGCTTGGTAGGGAGTTCGGACACTGAAGCTTTCTTT
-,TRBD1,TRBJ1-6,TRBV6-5,CASGRQGWNSPLHF,TGTGCCAGCGGTCGACAGGGGTGGAATTCACCCCTCCACTTT
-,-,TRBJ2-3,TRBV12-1,CASSSRSGGLFCTDTQYF,TGTGCCAGCAGCTCCCGTAGCGGGGGCCTCTTTTGTACAGATACGCAGTATTTT
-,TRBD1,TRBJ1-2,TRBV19,CASRGQGPSQYGYTF,TGTGCCAGTAGAGGACAGGGGCCCTCCCAGTATGGCTACACCTTC
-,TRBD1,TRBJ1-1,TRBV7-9,CASSRQGAGTEAFF,TGTGCCAGCAGCCGACAGGGGGCGGGCACTGAAGCTTTCTTT
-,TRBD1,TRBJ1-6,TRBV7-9,CASSFGTGDSPLHF,TGTGCCAGCAGCTTCGGGACAGGGGATTCACCCCTCCACTTT
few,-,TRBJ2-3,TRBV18,CASSPPGTDTQYF,TGTGCCAGCTCACCGCCGGGTACAGATACGCAGTATTTT
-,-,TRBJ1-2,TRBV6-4,CAGGWGVGYGYTF,TGTGCCGGCGGATGGGGGGTTGGGTATGGCTACACCTTC
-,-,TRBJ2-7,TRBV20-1,CSASGDSASYEQYF,TGCAGTGCTAGTGGAGACAGTGCCTCCTACGAGCAGTACTTC
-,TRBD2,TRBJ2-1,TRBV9,CASSVEGRLLAGGEQFF,TGTGCCAGCAGCGTAGAAGGTCGGCTGCTAGCGGGGGGTGAGCAGTTCTTC
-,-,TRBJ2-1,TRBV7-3,CASSLNRGYNEQFF,TGTGCCAGCAGCCTGAATCGAGGCTACAATGAGCAGTTCTTC
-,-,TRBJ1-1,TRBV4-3,CASSQAGGGNTEAFF,TGCGCCAGCAGCCAAGCGGGGGGCGGGAACACTGAAGCTTTCTTT
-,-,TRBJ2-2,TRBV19,CASSIVSGYDTGELFF,TGTGCCAGTAGTATAGTTTCAGGTTACGACACCGGGGAGCTGTTTTTT
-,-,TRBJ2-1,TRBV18,CASSPPSTSYNEQFF,TGTGCCAGCTCACCTCCGTCTACCTCCTACAATGAGCAGTTCTTC
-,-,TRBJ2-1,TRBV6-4,CASSDSRDKINEQFF,TGTGCCAGCAGTGACTCGAGGGACAAGATTAATGAGCAGTTCTTC
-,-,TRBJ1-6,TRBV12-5,CASGLVRGGSYSPLHF,TGTGCTAGTGGTTTGGTACGGGGGGGAAGTTATTCACCCCTCCACTTT
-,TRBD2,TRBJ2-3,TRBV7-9,CASSPGLAGADTQYF,TGTGCCAGCAGCCCGGGACTAGCGGGCGCCGATACGCAGTATTTT
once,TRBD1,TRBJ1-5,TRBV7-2,CASSQRTGGGQPQHF,TGTGCCAGCAGTCAAAGAACAGGGGGTGGTCAGCCCCAGCATTTT
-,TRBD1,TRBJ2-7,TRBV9,CASTQTQGALYEQYF,TGTGCCAGCACCCAAACACAGGGGGCGCTGTACGAGCAGTACTTC
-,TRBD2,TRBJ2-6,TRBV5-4,CASSRAGVSGANVLTF,TGTGCCAGCAGTCGGGCGGGGGTCTCTGGGGCCAACGTCCTGACTTTC
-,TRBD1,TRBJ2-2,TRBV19,CASTNRGRRFTGELFF,TGTGCCAGTACGAACAGGGGGCGCAGGTTCACCGGGGAGCTGTTTTTT
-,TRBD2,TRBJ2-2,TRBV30,CAWSALTSGEGGELFF,TGTGCCTGGAGTGCCCTGACTAGCGGAGAGGGCGGGGAGCTGTTTTTT
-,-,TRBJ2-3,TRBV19,CASRKAPASAYTDTQYF,TGTGCCAGTAGGAAAGCCCCGGCTAGCGCCTACACAGATACGCAGTATTTT
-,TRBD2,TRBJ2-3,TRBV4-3,CASSQVSGGLDTQYF,TGCGCCAGCAGCCAAGTGAGCGGGGGGCTAGATACGCAGTATTTT
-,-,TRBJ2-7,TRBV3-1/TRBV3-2,CASSLGQSYEQYF,TGTGCCAGCAGCCTTGGACAGAGCTACGAGCAGTACTTC
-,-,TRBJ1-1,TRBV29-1,CSVDFGGARLNTEAFF,TGCAGCGTTGATTTCGGTGGGGCGCGCCTAAACACTGAAGCTTTCTTT
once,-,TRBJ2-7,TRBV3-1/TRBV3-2,CASSPPEGYEQYF,TGTGCCAGCAGCCCGCCGGAGGGCTACGAGCAGTACTTC
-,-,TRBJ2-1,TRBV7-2,CASSLARGGANEQFF,TGTGCCAGCAGCTTAGCGAGGGGGGGGGCCAATGAGCAGTTCTTC
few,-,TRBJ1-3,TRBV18,CASSQATVRSGNTIYF,TGTGCCAGCTCACAAGCGACCGTAAGGTCTGGAAACACCATATATTTT
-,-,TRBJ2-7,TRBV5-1,CASSEPGLSYEQYF,TGCGCCAGCAGCGAACCGGGACTCTCCTACGAGCAGTACTTC
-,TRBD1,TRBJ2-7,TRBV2,CASWRTGGEYEQYF,TGTGCCAGCTGGAGGACAGGGGGGGAGTACGAGCAGTACTTC
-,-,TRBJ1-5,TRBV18,CASSGQGSNQPQHF,TGTGCCAGCTCAGGGCAGGGTAGCAATCAGCCCCAGCATTTT
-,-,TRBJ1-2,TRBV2,CASGANANYGYTF,TGTGCCAGCGGGGCCAATGCTAACTATGGCTACACCTTC
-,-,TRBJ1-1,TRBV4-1,CASSRTGTQNTEAFF,TGCGCCAGCAGCCGAACCGGGACTCAGAACACTGAAGCTTTCTTT
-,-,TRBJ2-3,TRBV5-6,CASSYRQVYTDTQYF,TGTGCCAGCAGCTACCGACAGGTTTACACAGATACGCAGTATTTT
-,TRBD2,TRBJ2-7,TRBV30,CAWSGSGAYEQYF,TGTGCCTGGAGTGGCAGCGGGGCCTACGAGCAGTACTTC
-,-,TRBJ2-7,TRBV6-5,CASSRRTEIYEQYF,TGTGCCAGCAGTCGACGGACAGAGATCTACGAGCAGTACTTC
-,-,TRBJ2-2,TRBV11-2,CASSLPRYTGELFF,TGTGCCAGCAGCTTACCCAGGTACACCGGGGAGCTGTTTTTT
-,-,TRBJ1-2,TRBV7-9,CASSARRGWYGYTF,TGTGCCAGCAGCGCGCGGAGGGGTTGGTATGGCTACACCTTC
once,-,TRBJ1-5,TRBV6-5,CASSYSAGRQPQHF,TGTGCCAGCAGTTACTCGGCAGGGCGTCAGCCCCAGCATTTT